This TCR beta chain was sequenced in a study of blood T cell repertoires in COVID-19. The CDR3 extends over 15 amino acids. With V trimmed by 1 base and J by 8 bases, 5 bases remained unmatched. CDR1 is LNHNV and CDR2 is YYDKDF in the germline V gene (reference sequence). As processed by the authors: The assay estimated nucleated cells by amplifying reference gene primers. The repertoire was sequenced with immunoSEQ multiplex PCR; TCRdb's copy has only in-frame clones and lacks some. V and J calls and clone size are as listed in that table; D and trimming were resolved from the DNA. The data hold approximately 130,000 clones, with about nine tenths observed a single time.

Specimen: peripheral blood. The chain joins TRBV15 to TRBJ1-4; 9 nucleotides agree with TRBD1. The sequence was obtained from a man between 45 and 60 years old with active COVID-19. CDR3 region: CATSRGDRAGEKLFF. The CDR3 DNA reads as TGTGCCACCAGCAGAGGGGACAGGGCTGGAGAAAAACTGTTTTTT.